The 10 T cell receptor beta chains in this list originate from one sample, sequenced in a study of blood T cell repertoires in COVID-19. The method was immunoSEQ multiplex PCR; TCRdb's version includes in-frame clones alone and lacks a portion of them. The data contain roughly 290,000 clones, approximately 83% of them singletons. The sample was peripheral blood. The receptors stem from a woman aged 25 to 45 who had recovered from COVID-19.

The chain has TRBV7-2 and TRBJ1-1, with D tentatively TRBD1 (6 bases). The CDR3 loop spans 14 amino acids. Trimming cost V 1 base and J 2 bases, with 8 bases left between them. Germline lookup yields CDR1 SGHTA and CDR2 FQGNSA. The CDR3 region has the DNA TGTGCCAGCAGCTTAGTGGGGGCCAACACTGAAGCTTTCTTT. It translates to CASSLVGANTEAFF.

The chain employs TRBV19 and TRBJ2-1; 7 bases align to TRBD2. CDR3 length: 13 amino acids. V lost 5 bases and J lost 5; bases outside the gene matches: 3. The germline CDR1 and CDR2 sequences are LNHDA and SQIVND (reference sequence). In DNA, the CDR3 is TGTGCCAGTAGTGTTGGGGGGGACAATGAGCAGTTCTTC. This sequence encodes CASSVGGDNEQFF.

The CDR3 sequence is CASSLVSGGPETQYF. The CDR3 coding sequence is TGTGCCAGCAGCTTAGTTAGCGGGGGCCCAGAGACCCAGTACTTC. This rearrangement joins TRBV7-2 to TRBJ2-5, with 9 bases fitting TRBD2. The germline CDR1 and CDR2 sequences are SGHTA and FQGNSA. This CDR3 contains 15 residues. Trimming cost V 1 base and J 4 bases; bases outside gene matches: 4.

V is TRBV5-4 and J is TRBJ2-7; 11 nucleotides line up with TRBD2. The CDR3 sequence is 15 residues long. CDR1 is SGHNT, CDR2 YYREEE, per germline (reference sequence). Germline trimming cut 4 bases from V and 1 base from J; bases unmatched to any gene: 4. The CDR3 loop reads CASSAGTSGSYEQYF. For the CDR3, the DNA is TGTGCCAGCAGCGCCGGGACTAGCGGATCCTACGAGCAGTACTTC.

This clone showed up just once. V usage is TRBV15 and J usage is TRBJ1-4; D gene uncertain. Trimming removed 0 bases from V and 6 bases from J, with 11 bases in between. This CDR3 has 15 amino acids. CDR1 is LNHNV, CDR2 YYDKDF, per germline (reference sequence). CDR3 nucleotides: TGTGCCACCAGCAGAGATCCTCAGTCTGATGAAAAACTGTTTTTT. Amino acid sequence: CATSRDPQSDEKLFF. The full variable domain, its missing parts supplied by reference TRBV15 and TRBJ1-4, is DAMVIQNPRYQVTQFGKPVTLSCSQTLNHNVMYWYQQKSSQAPKLLFHYYDKDFNNEADTPDNFQSRRPNTSFCFLDIRSPGLGDTAMYLCATSRDPQSDEKLFFGSGTQLSVL.

V usage is TRBV9 and J usage is TRBJ2-2; the D gene is possibly TRBD2 (6 bases). This CDR3 comprises 15 residues. The germline V gene encodes CDR1 SGDLS and CDR2 YYNGEE. V was clipped by 0 bases and J by 1 base, with 7 bases between them. The CDR3 here is CASSVGRENTGELFF. CDR3 sequence (DNA): TGTGCCAGCAGCGTAGGGCGGGAGAACACCGGGGAGCTGTTTTTT.

This chain uses TRBV28 with TRBJ2-1; TRBD1 matches 9 bases. Germline CDR1 MDHEN, CDR2 SYDVKM. The trim removed 3 bases at V and 8 bases at J, leaving 8 bases unmatched. This CDR3 comprises 15 residues. CDR3 in amino acids: CASSFRGQGLDEQFF. The DNA for the CDR3 is TGTGCCAGCAGTTTTCGGGGACAGGGTCTCGATGAGCAGTTCTTC.

J is TRBJ2-7 and V is TRBV28; D perhaps matches TRBD2 (5 bases). Germline-derived CDR1 and CDR2 are MDHEN and SYDVKM. The CDR3 spans 13 residues. The V gene lost 11 bases and the J gene lost 0 bases, with 14 bases spanning the gap. The CDR3 sequence: CAVKGGFSYEQYF. The CDR3 DNA sequence: TGTGCCGTAAAAGGAGGTTTCTCCTACGAGCAGTACTTC.

Note on this clone: Other DNA sequences in this specimen translate into the identical CDR3. The V and J genes are TRBV6-5 and TRBJ2-7, with 11 bases aligning to TRBD1. V lost 6 bases to trimming and J lost 4 bases; unmatched junction nucleotides: 2. Germline CDR1 MNHEY, CDR2 SVGAGI. The CDR3 sequence is 13 residues long. The CDR3: CASRDRGPYEQYF. In nucleotides, the CDR3 is TGTGCCAGCAGGGACAGGGGGCCTTACGAGCAGTACTTC.

The rearrangement links TRBV20-1 to TRBJ1-4; D unresolved. Trimming pared 3 bases from V and 8 bases from J, leaving 13 bases between. Germline CDR1 DFQATT, CDR2 SNEGSKA (reference sequence). This CDR3 is built from 13 residues. CDR3 amino acids: CSASRGSEEKLFF. CDR3 DNA sequence: TGCAGTGCTAGTCGAGGGTCGGAGGAAAAACTGTTTTTT.